The rows below give T cell receptor beta chains drawn from one sample of a study of identical twins. TCRdb reanalysed the 5' RACE reads using MiXCR and keeps one entry per CDR3 protein. The sample holds 550,000 to 700,000 distinct CDR3 sequences, 20% to 25% seen once. These data are also associated with another study on T cells expressing NK-cell markers.

Sequences were obtained from PBMCs. Receptors originate from a woman younger than 35 in good health. Each CDR3 is given with its conserved first and last residue. A D gene is named only where the DNA matches it firmly.

V	D	J	CDR3
TRBV12-3/TRBV12-4	TRBD2	TRBJ2-1	CASSPSGFSYNEQFF
TRBV20-1	NA	TRBJ1-5	CSARRGSGQPQHF
TRBV9	NA	TRBJ2-6	CASSAPPLGANVLTF
TRBV5-1	NA	TRBJ2-5	CASTPGALTQETQYF
TRBV6-1	NA	TRBJ2-2	CASSEPGQNTGELFF
TRBV7-9	NA	TRBJ1-1	CASSPREGRLNTEAFF
TRBV20-1	NA	TRBJ2-7	CSARDPGTGVEQYF
TRBV20-1	TRBD2	TRBJ2-1	CSARVGLAGSVEQFF
TRBV6-2/TRBV6-3	TRBD2	TRBJ2-1	CASLSRRAVAGEVSDNEQFF
TRBV12-3/TRBV12-4	NA	TRBJ1-2	CASRPTGAVNYGYTF
TRBV27	NA	TRBJ1-3	CASSYRAPREAGNTIYF
TRBV3-1	NA	TRBJ2-2	CASSPRGPGSTGELFF
TRBV7-2	NA	TRBJ2-7	CASSLRGGLSSYEQYF
TRBV20-1	NA	TRBJ1-1	CSARDSGVPTEAFF
TRBV10-3	NA	TRBJ2-1	CAISGSLYDNEQFF
TRBV3-1	TRBD1	TRBJ2-5	CASSQVSAGGETQYF
TRBV9	NA	TRBJ2-7	CASSVAQGTYEQYF
TRBV7-3	NA	TRBJ2-3	CASSLLRVGTDTQYF
TRBV12-3/TRBV12-4	NA	TRBJ2-7	CASSLGGVYEQYF
TRBV29-1	TRBD2	TRBJ2-1	CSVRGTSGSYNEQFF
TRBV5-5	NA	TRBJ1-3	CASSGLGGFGNTIYF
TRBV25-1	NA	TRBJ2-2	CASSEIQATGVGELFF
TRBV20-1	NA	TRBJ2-5	CSAGARGQETQYF
TRBV20-1	NA	TRBJ1-2	CSARVRVNYGYTF
TRBV7-9	NA	TRBJ1-2	CASSLLEGREAGYTF
TRBV5-1	NA	TRBJ2-5	CASSLTGPQETQYF
TRBV7-6	TRBD2	TRBJ2-1	CASSFIAGGPGNEQFF
TRBV18	TRBD2	TRBJ2-7	CASSLSGTRGVEQYF